Sequencing of this T cell receptor beta chain was carried out in a study of beta chain features in type 1 diabetes. Study-wide context: When patients were set against healthy donors, age, gender and cell yields were similar. Study results and caveats: The study found moderately but significantly shorter TCRB CDR3s in all four CD4+ subsets of Type 1 diabetes patients.

V shed 7 bases and J shed 4 bases, with 22 bases lying between them. CDR1 is MDHEN, CDR2 SYDVKM, per germline. The CDR3 consists of 16 residues. Since all of the isolated RNA was reverse transcribed, expressed TCRB transcripts were what got sequenced. Data came from immunoSEQ multiplex PCR; TCRdb stores just in-frame clones and leaves some out. The sample has hundreds of thousands of clones, 13% to 15% seen once. This clone was seen repeatedly, ten times or more. Its antigen is currently unknown. A CD45RO/CCR7/CD25/CD127/CD95/CD27 panel sorted naive, central memory, regulatory and stem cell-like memory CD4+ cells.

Sequencing input: central memory CD4+ T cells from blood. V is TRBV28 and J is TRBJ1-1; D is perhaps TRBD1 (6 bases). The TCR was taken from a man aged 25-45 years in good health. As DNA, the CDR3 is TGTGCCAGCAATCAAGTGGGGGGGCTTGTCGGCACTGAAGCTTTCTTT. As protein: CASNQVGGLVGTEAFF.